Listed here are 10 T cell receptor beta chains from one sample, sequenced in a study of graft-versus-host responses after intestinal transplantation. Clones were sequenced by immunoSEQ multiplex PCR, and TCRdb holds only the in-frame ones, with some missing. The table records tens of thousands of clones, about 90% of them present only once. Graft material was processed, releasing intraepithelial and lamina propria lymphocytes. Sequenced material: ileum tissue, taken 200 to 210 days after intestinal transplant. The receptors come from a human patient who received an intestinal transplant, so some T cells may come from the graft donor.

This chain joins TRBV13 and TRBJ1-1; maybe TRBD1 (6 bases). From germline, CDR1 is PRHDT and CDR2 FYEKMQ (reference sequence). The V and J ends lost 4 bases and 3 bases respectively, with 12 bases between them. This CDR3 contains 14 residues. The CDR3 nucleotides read TGTGCCAGCAGCTCCCCGGACAGATACACTGAAGCTTTCTTT. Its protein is CASSSPDRYTEAFF.

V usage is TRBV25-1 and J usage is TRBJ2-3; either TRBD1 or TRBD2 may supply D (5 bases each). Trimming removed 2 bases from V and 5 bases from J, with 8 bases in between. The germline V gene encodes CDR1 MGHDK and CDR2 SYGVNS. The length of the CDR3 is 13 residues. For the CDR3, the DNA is TGTGCCAGCAGTGAAAAGAGGGGAGATACGCAGTATTTT. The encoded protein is CASSEKRGDTQYF.

The CDR3: CASSPPWDEQFF. The CDR3 bases are TGTGCCAGTAGTCCGCCTTGGGATGAGCAGTTCTTC. J is TRBJ2-1 and V is TRBV19; no clear D. The CDR3 sequence is 12 residues long. Germline-derived CDR1 and CDR2 are LNHDA and SQIVND (reference sequence). Trimming shortened V by 5 bases and J by 8 bases, and 10 bases separated the two germline ends. Looking up the rest from reference TRBV19 and TRBJ2-1 gives the full variable domain: DGGITQSPKYLFRKEGQNVTLSCEQNLNHDAMYWYRQDPGQGLRLIYYSQIVNDFQKGDIAEGYSVSREKKESFPLTVTSAQKNPTAFYLCASSPPWDEQFFGPGTRLTVL.

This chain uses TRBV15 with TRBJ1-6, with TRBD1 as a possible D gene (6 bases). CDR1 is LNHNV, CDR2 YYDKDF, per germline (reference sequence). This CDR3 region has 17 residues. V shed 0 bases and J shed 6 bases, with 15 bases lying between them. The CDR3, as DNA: TGTGCCACCAGCAGAGATAGCTCAGGGGAGTCTAATTCACCCCTCCACTTT. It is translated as CATSRDSSGESNSPLHF.

Here the CDR3 reads CASSLDRDPYF. In DNA form, the CDR3 reads TGTGCCAGCAGCCTTGACAGAGATCCGTACTTC. The chain recombines TRBV7-9 with TRBJ2-7; D is possibly TRBD1 (5 bases). Trimming cost V 5 bases and J 12 bases, with 14 bases left between them. This CDR3 has 11 amino acids. Germline V lookup: CDR1 SEHNR, CDR2 FQNEAQ (reference sequence).

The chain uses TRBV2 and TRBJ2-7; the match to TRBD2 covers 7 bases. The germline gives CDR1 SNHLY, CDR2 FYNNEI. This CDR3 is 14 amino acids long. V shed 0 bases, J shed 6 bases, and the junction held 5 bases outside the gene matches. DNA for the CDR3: TGTGCCAGCAGTGAAGCGGGGAGGGTAGTCGAGCAGTACTTC. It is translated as CASSEAGRVVEQYF.

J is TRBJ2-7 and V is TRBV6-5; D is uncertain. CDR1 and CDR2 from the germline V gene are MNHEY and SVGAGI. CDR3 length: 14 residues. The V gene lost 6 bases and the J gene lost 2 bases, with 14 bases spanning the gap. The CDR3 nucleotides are TGTGCCAGCAGCCGTCGGACCCTCCCCTACGAGCAGTACTTC. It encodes CASSRRTLPYEQYF.

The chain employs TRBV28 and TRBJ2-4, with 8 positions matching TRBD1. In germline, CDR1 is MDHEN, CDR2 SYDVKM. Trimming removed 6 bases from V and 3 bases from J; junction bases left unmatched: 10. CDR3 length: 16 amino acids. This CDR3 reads CASRWTGQGGKNIQYF. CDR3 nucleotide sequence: TGTGCCAGCAGGTGGACAGGGCAAGGAGGCAAAAACATTCAGTACTTC.

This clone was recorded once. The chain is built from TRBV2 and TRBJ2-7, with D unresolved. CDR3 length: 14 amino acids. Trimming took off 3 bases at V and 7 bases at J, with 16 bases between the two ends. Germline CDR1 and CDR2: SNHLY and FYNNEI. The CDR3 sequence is CASSDTEFGEEQYF. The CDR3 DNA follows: TGTGCCAGCAGTGATACAGAGTTCGGCGAGGAGCAGTACTTC.

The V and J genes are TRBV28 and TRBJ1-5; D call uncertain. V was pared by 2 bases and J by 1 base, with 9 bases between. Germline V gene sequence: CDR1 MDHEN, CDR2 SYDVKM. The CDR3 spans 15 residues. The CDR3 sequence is CASSLGSWSNQPQHF. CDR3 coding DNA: TGTGCCAGCAGTTTAGGCAGTTGGAGCAATCAGCCCCAGCATTTT.